The 19 T cell receptor beta chains presented below share a single source sample, sequenced in a study of shared clonotypes between healthy human individuals. Clones were read by immunoSEQ multiplex PCR, and TCRdb kept only the in-frame ones, dropping some. The data hold approximately 2.4 million clones, with approximately 94% observed a single time. Material: naive CD4+ T cells sorted from blood. Subset indicated: CD45RA+ positively selected. These receptors were taken from a man aged 18 to 29 in good health.

The rearrangement uses TRBV10-3 and TRBJ1-1; D not certain. CDR3 length: 14 amino acids. CDR1 is ENHRY and CDR2 is SYGVKD in the germline V gene. Trimming shortened V by 3 bases and J by 6 bases, and 14 bases separated the two germline ends. CDR3 sequence: CAISDSDGRPEAFF. Written as DNA, the CDR3 is TGTGCCATCAGTGACTCTGACGGGAGACCTGAAGCTTTCTTT.

The chain uses TRBV5-4 and TRBJ1-1; D perhaps matches TRBD1 (5 bases). CDR1 SGHNT and CDR2 YYREEE come from the germline V gene (reference sequence). V lost 4 bases, J lost 1 base, and 11 bases lay in between. The CDR3 totals 14 residues. CDR3 protein: CASSPPDRNTEAFF. The CDR3 nucleotides read TGTGCCAGCAGCCCTCCTGACAGGAACACTGAAGCTTTCTTT. The full variable domain, in which reference TRBV5-4 and TRBJ1-1 provide the parts outside the CDR3, is ETGVTQSPTHLIKTRGQQVTLRCSSQSGHNTVSWYQQALGQGPQFIFQYYREEENGRGNFPPRFSGLQFPNYSSELNVNALELDDSALYLCASSPPDRNTEAFFGQGTRLTVV.

This chain connects TRBV20-1 to TRBJ1-1; TRBD1 aligns across 9 bases. The CDR3 totals 11 residues. The germline V gene encodes CDR1 DFQATT and CDR2 SNEGSKA (reference sequence). This CDR3 reads CMGQGDTEAFF. Written as DNA, the CDR3 is TGCATGGGACAGGGCGACACTGAAGCTTTCTTT.

This sequence joins TRBV28 and TRBJ2-7; D not certain. V was pared by 5 bases and J by 2 bases, with 4 bases between. The CDR3 sequence is 11 residues long. Germline V gives CDR1 MDHEN, CDR2 SYDVKM. The CDR3 DNA is TGTGCCAGCAGTACAGCCTACGAGCAGTACTTC. This translates into CASSTAYEQYF.

This chain uses TRBV6-1 with TRBJ2-7; weak D call: TRBD1 (6 bases). V shed 5 bases and J shed 2 bases, with 16 bases lying between them. Germline V gene sequence: CDR1 MNHNS, CDR2 SASEGT. This CDR3 is built from 15 residues. CDR3 protein: CASSPRPGAPYEQYF. The CDR3 DNA sequence: TGTGCCAGCAGTCCCCGTCCAGGGGCCCCCTACGAGCAGTACTTC.

The chain uses TRBV28 and TRBJ1-2; no reliable D call. Per germline, CDR1 MDHEN and CDR2 SYDVKM. With 5 bases removed from V and 8 bases from J, the gap between germline ends came to 18 bases. This CDR3 region has 14 residues. The CDR3 sequence is CASSDALGSRGYTF. The DNA for the CDR3 is TGTGCCAGCAGTGACGCATTGGGTTCGCGAGGCTACACCTTC.

The J gene is TRBJ2-5, the V gene TRBV5-1, with TRBD2 identical over 8 bases. The V gene's germline CDR1 is SGHRS and CDR2 YFSETQ. The CDR3 consists of 13 residues. Trimming removed 0 bases from V and 7 bases from J; junction bases left unmatched: 2. CDR3: CASSLERGMTQYF. The CDR3 DNA sequence: TGCGCCAGCAGCTTGGAGCGGGGGATGACCCAGTACTTC.

The rearrangement joins TRBV18 to TRBJ1-3; no clear D gene. The CDR3 is 15 residues long. Looked up from germline, CDR1 is KGHSH and CDR2 is LQKENI. V was clipped by 0 bases and J by 0 bases, with 6 bases between them. Written as DNA, the CDR3 is TGTGCCAGCTCACCACCAAGTCTCTCTGGAAACACCATATATTTT. It specifies CASSPPSLSGNTIYF.

In regard to this clone: One end of the junction does not line up with germline, which may come from a read error. This CDR3 is CASSSGGKISQETQYF. The CDR3 region has the DNA TGTGCTAGCAGTTCAGGGGGCAAGATCAGCCAAGAGACCCAGTACTTC. The chain employs TRBV7-7 and TRBJ2-5, with 8 nucleotides matching TRBD1. Looked up from germline, CDR1 is SSHAT and CDR2 is FNYEAQ (reference sequence). This CDR3 is built from 16 residues.

This clone came up once. This chain joins TRBV4-1 and TRBJ2-7; 10 bases match TRBD2. The CDR3 sequence is 18 residues long. Germline lookup yields CDR1 MGHRA and CDR2 YSYEKL. J gave up 2 bases and V 4 bases, and 14 bases lay outside the gene matches. The CDR3, as DNA: TGCGCCAGCAGCCCCGAAGCTAGCGGGAGTTTTAGGGCCTACGAGCAGTACTTC. It translates to CASSPEASGSFRAYEQYF.

The genes are TRBV5-1 and TRBJ2-7, with D perhaps matching TRBD2 (6 bases). V lost 0 bases and J lost 4, with 17 bases in between. Per germline, CDR1 SGHRS and CDR2 YFSETQ. The CDR3 is 16 residues long. CDR3 bases: TGCGCCAGCAGCTTGGAGGAGGGGCGCTTTCTGTACGAGCAGTACTTC. Its translation: CASSLEEGRFLYEQYF. Together with reference TRBV5-1 and TRBJ2-7, the CDR3 gives the full variable domain: KAGVTQTPRYLIKTRGQQVTLSCSPISGHRSVSWYQQTPGQGLQFLFEYFSETQRNKGNFPGRFSGRQFSNSRSEMNVSTLELGDSALYLCASSLEEGRFLYEQYFGPGTRLTVT.

This rearrangement joins TRBV18 to TRBJ1-6, with D possibly matching TRBD1 (6 bases). CDR1 and CDR2 (germline): KGHSH, LQKENI. Trimming took off 5 bases at V and 8 bases at J, with 13 bases between the two ends. The CDR3 is made up of 14 amino acids. The CDR3 sequence is CASSSQGNDSPLHF. The CDR3 DNA follows: TGTGCCAGCTCATCACAGGGAAATGATTCACCCCTCCACTTT.

DNA for the CDR3: TGCGCCAGCAGTGACGCGGCAGGAGCTAACTATGGCTACACCTTC. Protein: CASSDAAGANYGYTF. This chain joins TRBV10-2 and TRBJ1-2; D not resolved. The CDR3 contains 15 residues. V shed 3 bases and J shed 0 bases, with 11 bases lying between them. Germline CDR1 reads WSHSY; CDR2 reads SAAADI.

The V gene is TRBV5-1, the J gene TRBJ2-5; D unclear. CDR1 is SGHRS, CDR2 YFSETQ, per germline. Deletions cut 5 bases from V and 1 base from J, with 18 bases between. This CDR3 region has 16 residues. The CDR3 region is CASRGSSSTPQETQYF. The CDR3 nucleotides are TGCGCCAGCAGGGGCTCCTCGAGCACTCCCCAAGAGACCCAGTACTTC. Full variable domain (outside the CDR3, taken from reference TRBV5-1 and TRBJ2-5): KAGVTQTPRYLIKTRGQQVTLSCSPISGHRSVSWYQQTPGQGLQFLFEYFSETQRNKGNFPGRFSGRQFSNSRSEMNVSTLELGDSALYLCASRGSSSTPQETQYFGPGTRLLVL.

This clone appeared a single time. V is TRBV2 and J is TRBJ1-1; D ambiguous. Per the germline V gene, CDR1 is SNHLY and CDR2 is FYNNEI. The V gene lost 6 bases and the J gene lost 2 bases, with 7 bases spanning the gap. This CDR3 is 12 amino acids long. The CDR3 DNA reads as TGTGCCAGCAGCTACCGAAACACTGAAGCTTTCTTT. Protein sequence: CASSYRNTEAFF.

The rearrangement links TRBV18 to TRBJ1-3, with 9 positions matching TRBD1. Trimming removed 1 base from V and 0 bases from J; junction bases left unmatched: 4. Germline CDR1 KGHSH, CDR2 LQKENI. This CDR3 contains 17 residues. The CDR3 DNA follows: TGTGCCAGCTCACCACGGACAGGGGACTTCTCTGGAAACACCATATATTTT. It is translated as CASSPRTGDFSGNTIYF.

The chain uses TRBV6-5 and TRBJ2-5; D uncertain. V was clipped by 3 bases and J by 2 bases, with 13 bases between them. There are 15 residues in the CDR3. Per the germline V gene, CDR1 is MNHEY and CDR2 is SVGAGI. Written as DNA, the CDR3 is TGTGCCAGCAGTTATTCTTCCGGCCTACAAGAGACCCAGTACTTC. Residues: CASSYSSGLQETQYF.

This chain uses TRBV10-3 with TRBJ1-5; D remains unclear. CDR1 is ENHRY and CDR2 is SYGVKD in the germline V gene. The CDR3 contains 13 residues. V lost 6 bases, J lost 4 bases, and 10 bases lay in between. CDR3 sequence reads: CAISSGSNQPQHF. CDR3 nucleotides: TGTGCCATCAGCTCGGGGTCAAATCAGCCCCAGCATTTT.

The genes are TRBV6-1 and TRBJ1-2; no firm D call. V shed 6 bases and J shed 4 bases, with 15 bases lying between them. CDR1 and CDR2 from the germline V gene are MNHNS and SASEGT. This CDR3 comprises 14 residues. CDR3 loop: CASSGRLQSYGYTF. The CDR3 bases are TGTGCCAGCAGCGGAAGGCTTCAATCCTATGGCTACACCTTC.